The next 23 T cell receptor beta chains were all read from a single sample in a study of T cells in localized non-small cell lung cancer. The assay was immunoSEQ multiplex PCR, and TCRdb's table has in-frame clones only and misses some. Among 78,000 or so clones, 70% to 90% were seen once, and the ten largest hold more than 2.5%. Sequencing used peripheral blood, obtained before any cancer treatment. The receptor set was obtained from a man aged 40 to 69 with stage I lung adenocarcinoma.

The chain couples TRBV7-2 to TRBJ1-4, with 7 bases matching TRBD1. The germline V gene encodes CDR1 SGHTA and CDR2 FQGNSA. The CDR3 is 15 residues long. The junction had 7 bases not matched to a gene; V was cut back by 6 bases and J by 3 bases. The CDR3 nucleotides read TGTGCCAGCAGAGGAAGAGACAGGGCTAATGAAAAACTGTTTTTT. It is translated as CASRGRDRANEKLFF.

The chain is built from TRBV6-1 and TRBJ1-5; TRBD1 is a possible D gene (6 bases). Germline lookup yields CDR1 MNHNS and CDR2 SASEGT. CDR3 length equals 14 residues. V was clipped by 6 bases and J by 5 bases, with 14 bases between them. In nucleotides, the CDR3 is TGTGCCAGCAGGTCGAAGAGGGGGGATCAGCCCCAGCATTTT. It encodes CASRSKRGDQPQHF.

This chain connects TRBV30 to TRBJ2-1, with D perhaps matching TRBD1 (6 bases). Trimming cost V 4 bases and J 0 bases, with 13 bases left between them. The germline V gene has CDR1 GTSNPN and CDR2 SVGIG (reference sequence). CDR3 length: 15 residues. Written as DNA, the CDR3 is TGTGCCTGGAACCCTGACAGGCTCTCCTACAATGAGCAGTTCTTC. Residues: CAWNPDRLSYNEQFF. The variable domain in full, completed from reference TRBV30 and TRBJ2-1, reads SQTIHQWPATLVQPVGSPLSLECTVEGTSNPNLYWYRQAAGRGLQLLFYSVGIGQISSEVPQNLSASRPQDRQFILSSKKLLLSDSGFYLCAWNPDRLSYNEQFFGPGTRLTVL.

This clone was picked up a small number of times. The gene calls are TRBV30 and TRBJ2-1, with D unresolved. The CDR3 runs 14 residues. Between the trimmed V and J ends, which lost 4 bases and 5 bases, there was a span of 15 bases. Germline V gene data show CDR1 as GTSNPN and CDR2 as SVGIG (reference sequence). The CDR3 coding sequence is TGTGCCTGGAAGTCCGCGCCTAATAACAATGAGCAGTTCTTC. Translated: CAWKSAPNNNEQFF.

The V and J genes are TRBV27 and TRBJ1-6; D call uncertain. CDR3 length: 15 residues. Looked up from germline, CDR1 is MNHEY and CDR2 is SMNVEV (reference sequence). Trimming shortened V by 5 bases and J by 0 bases, and 8 bases separated the two germline ends. The CDR3 sequence: CASSKVSSYNSPLHF. The CDR3 nucleotides are TGTGCCAGCAGTAAAGTGAGCTCCTATAATTCACCCCTCCACTTT.

The V and J genes are TRBV7-9 and TRBJ2-5, with D perhaps TRBD2 (5 bases). Deletions cut 1 base from V and 5 bases from J, with 11 bases between. The CDR3 consists of 14 residues. Per germline, CDR1 SEHNR and CDR2 FQNEAQ (reference sequence). CDR3 sequence (DNA): TGTGCCAGCAGCTTAGAGGGAGTGGCGGAGACCCAGTACTTC. Translation: CASSLEGVAETQYF.

The CDR3 nucleotides read TGTGCCAGCAGCGCCCAGGGGCGCGGGTACTTCTACAATGAGCAGTTCTTC. This sequence encodes CASSAQGRGYFYNEQFF. V usage is TRBV11-2 and J usage is TRBJ2-1; D may be TRBD1 (6 bases). V lost 5 bases, J lost 3 bases, and 20 bases lay in between. This CDR3 has 17 amino acids. The germline V gene encodes CDR1 SGHAT and CDR2 FQNNGV. Full variable domain (outside the CDR3, taken from reference TRBV11-2 and TRBJ2-1): EAGVAQSPRYKIIEKRQSVAFWCNPISGHATLYWYQQILGQGPKLLIQFQNNGVVDDSQLPKDRFSAERLKGVDSTLKIQPAKLEDSAVYLCASSAQGRGYFYNEQFFGPGTRLTVL.

The rearrangement joins TRBV5-4 to TRBJ2-2; D call uncertain. V was trimmed by 0 bases and J by 5 bases, leaving 11 bases between them. The CDR3 loop spans 15 amino acids. Germline values: CDR1 SGHNT, CDR2 YYREEE (reference sequence). Here the CDR3 reads CASSLVLGNTGELFF. CDR3 sequence (DNA): TGTGCCAGCAGCTTGGTATTGGGAAATACCGGGGAGCTGTTTTTT.

The J gene is TRBJ1-2, the V gene TRBV6-6; 9 nucleotides line up with TRBD1. Germline assignment: CDR1 MNHNY and CDR2 SVGAGI (reference sequence). V trimming: 4 bases; J trimming: 8 bases; junction bases outside the gene matches: 5. The CDR3 spans 13 residues. The CDR3 DNA reads as TGTGCCAGCAGTTCCACAGGGGGCGACGGCTACACCTTC. As protein: CASSSTGGDGYTF.

This clone was seen more than once but under ten times. The gene calls are TRBV5-1 and TRBJ2-7; 10 bases map to TRBD1. CDR3 length equals 15 residues. CDR1 and CDR2 from the germline V gene are SGHRS and YFSETQ. The V and J ends lost 2 bases and 6 bases, in that order; junction bases with no gene match: 8. The CDR3 coding sequence is TGCGCCAGCAGCTTTTCCGGGACAGGGGTTGCCGAGCAGTACTTC. It encodes CASSFSGTGVAEQYF.

The chain is built from TRBV7-6 and TRBJ2-1; either TRBD1 or TRBD2 may supply D (6 bases each). The CDR3 has 17 residues. V was pared by 2 bases and J by 8 bases, with 22 bases between. Germline CDR1 reads SGHVS; CDR2 reads FNYEAQ. CDR3 nucleotides: TGTGCCAGCAGCTTAAGGGGGAGGCAGACCGCTTCGGATGAGCAGTTCTTC. Translated, it gives CASSLRGRQTASDEQFF.

The rearrangement uses TRBV5-6 and TRBJ2-1, with 10 nucleotides matching TRBD1. Germline CDR1 SGHDT, CDR2 YYEEEE. The CDR3 is made up of 15 amino acids. V lost 4 bases and J lost 8; bases outside the gene matches: 9. CDR3 in amino acids: CASSRDRGFDDEQFF. CDR3 bases: TGTGCCAGCAGCCGGGACAGGGGTTTTGACGATGAGCAGTTCTTC.

J is TRBJ2-2 and V is TRBV7-2, with D possibly TRBD1 on 5 matching bases. Germline CDR1 and CDR2: SGHTA and FQGNSA. V was shortened by 3 bases and J by 3 bases, with 11 bases between the two germline ends. This CDR3 spans 15 amino acids. The CDR3 sequence: CASSFKGRDTGELFF. The CDR3 DNA reads TGTGCCAGCAGCTTCAAGGGGCGAGACACCGGGGAGCTGTTTTTT.

V gene TRBV5-1 combines with J gene TRBJ2-1, with 10 nucleotides matching TRBD2. Germline V lookup: CDR1 SGHRS, CDR2 YFSETQ. The CDR3 consists of 14 residues. V gave up 7 bases and J gave up 10 bases; unmatched junction bases: 11. This CDR3 reads CASLRTSGLREQFF. In DNA form, the CDR3 reads TGCGCCAGCCTTCGGACTAGCGGTTTAAGAGAGCAGTTCTTC. Supplemented by reference TRBV5-1 and TRBJ2-1, the full variable domain reads KAGVTQTPRYLIKTRGQQVTLSCSPISGHRSVSWYQQTPGQGLQFLFEYFSETQRNKGNFPGRFSGRQFSNSRSEMNVSTLELGDSALYLCASLRTSGLREQFFGPGTRLTVL.

The sample holds a few counts of this clone. V and J are TRBV5-1 and TRBJ1-1, with unresolved D. The V and J ends lost 4 bases and 4 bases respectively, with 17 bases between them. The CDR3 extends over 15 amino acids. CDR1 and CDR2 from the germline V gene are SGHRS and YFSETQ. The CDR3 DNA reads as TGCGCCAGCAGCCCGACCTTGGTAAAGAGCACTGAAGCTTTCTTT. It specifies CASSPTLVKSTEAFF.

The chain combines TRBV6-5 with TRBJ1-2; D possibly corresponds to TRBD1 (6 bases). With 4 bases removed from V and 1 base from J, the gap between germline ends came to 13 bases. This CDR3 has 15 amino acids. Germline V gene lookup returns CDR1 MNHEY and CDR2 SVGAGI. In nucleotides, the CDR3 is TGTGCCAGCAGTTCCCGGACAGATTATAACTATGGCTACACCTTC. This codes for CASSSRTDYNYGYTF.

Details on this clone: A read error may account for a junction end that differs from germline. CDR3 sequence reads: CASSSEETQYF. In DNA form, the CDR3 reads TGTGCTAGCAGCTCCGAAGAGACCCAGTACTTC. The rearrangement uses TRBV7-7 and TRBJ2-5; D unclear. The CDR3 runs 11 residues. CDR1 is SSHAT and CDR2 is FNYEAQ in the germline V gene (reference sequence).

V and J are TRBV2 and TRBJ1-5, with D hard to call. Trimming removed 4 bases from V and 0 bases from J, with 10 bases in between. The CDR3 length is 15 residues. Germline V gene sequence: CDR1 SNHLY, CDR2 FYNNEI. The CDR3 sequence is CASSGPDISNQPQHF. CDR3 nucleotides: TGTGCCAGCAGTGGCCCCGACATTAGCAATCAGCCCCAGCATTTT.

This clone was observed a handful of times. The chain carries TRBV10-3 and TRBJ1-3; no reliable D call. Per the germline V gene, CDR1 is ENHRY and CDR2 is SYGVKD. V was cut by 3 bases and J by 10 bases, with 10 bases left in between. The CDR3 has 12 amino acids. CDR3 sequence: CAISDRSETIYF. Written as DNA, the CDR3 is TGTGCCATCAGTGACCGGAGTGAGACCATATATTTT.

This rearrangement joins TRBV2 to TRBJ2-6; D not resolved. The CDR3 has 15 amino acids. The germline V and J ends were trimmed by 7 bases and 8 bases, with 18 bases remaining between them. The germline CDR1 and CDR2 sequences are SNHLY and FYNNEI. CDR3 DNA: TGTGCCAGCACTCGACCGGGCAGTTTGTCCAACGTCCTGACTTTC. Amino acid sequence: CASTRPGSLSNVLTF. Full variable domain (remainder filled in from reference TRBV2 and TRBJ2-6): EPEVTQTPSHQVTQMGQEVILRCVPISNHLYFYWYRQILGQKVEFLVSFYNNEISEKSEIFDDQFSVERPDGSNFTLKIRSTKLEDSAMYFCASTRPGSLSNVLTFGAGSRLTVL.

The chain recombines TRBV7-9 with TRBJ2-3, with 11 positions matching TRBD2. The V gene end was trimmed by 3 bases and the J gene end by 3 bases; junction bases not matched to a gene: 5. The germline V gene has CDR1 SEHNR and CDR2 FQNEAQ (reference sequence). The CDR3 spans 16 residues. CDR3 nucleotides: TGTGCCAGCAGCTTTACTAGCGGGAGAAGGACAGATACGCAGTATTTT. Its protein is CASSFTSGRRTDTQYF.

The chain joins TRBV10-2 to TRBJ1-4; 9 bases line up with TRBD1. The CDR3 is 14 residues long. Germline V CDR1 and CDR2: WSHSY, SAAADI. With V trimmed by 5 bases and J by 9 bases, 7 bases remained unmatched. The CDR3: CASSIGQGNQKLFF. As DNA, the CDR3 is TGCGCCAGCAGTATCGGACAGGGGAATCAAAAACTGTTTTTT.

This CDR3 is CASSYSPEGFGELFF. The CDR3 nucleotides read TGTGCCAGCAGTTACAGCCCTGAGGGCTTCGGGGAGCTGTTTTTT. The chain combines TRBV27 with TRBJ2-2; possibly TRBD2 for D (5 bases). Germline V gene data show CDR1 as MNHEY and CDR2 as SMNVEV (reference sequence). CDR3 size: 15 residues. The V and J ends lost 4 bases and 7 bases respectively, with 16 bases between them.